This entry concerns a single TCR beta chain. Because the CDR3 is missing its conserved closing phenylalanine or tryptophan, this is likely a read error. This entry comes from a study of graft-versus-host responses after intestinal transplantation. Profiling relied on immunoSEQ multiplex PCR, and the TCRdb table lists in-frame clones only, not all of them. The table lists just over 15,000 clones, around 33% of them singletons. The sequence derives from a human patient who received an intestinal transplant. The sequencing here drew on alloreactive CD4+ T cells from a mixed lymphocyte reaction culture, taken before intestinal transplant. Subset given: CFSE-low proliferating T cells sorted from roughly six-day pre-transplant mixed lymphocyte reaction (GvH or HvG direction).

CDR3 sequence reads: CAWSVLIQSSPLHL. The CDR3 DNA is TGTGCCTGGAGTGTACTCATTCAGAGCTCACCCCTCCACCTT. The chain joins TRBV30 to TRBJ1-6, with D uncertain. The germline V gene has CDR1 GTSNPN and CDR2 SVGIG (reference sequence). V lost 0 bases, J lost 10 bases, and 13 bases lay in between. The CDR3 runs to 14 residues.